A single sample gave rise to the 21 T cell receptor beta chains below, sequenced in a study of blood T cell repertoires in COVID-19 (dated by TCRdb to between 2020 and 2021). The library was made by the immunoSEQ multiplex PCR assay. The table comes from immuneACCESS by way of TCRdb, which keeps in-frame sequences with V and J called. Part of the clones is missing from these tables; in studies checked, under half for an unresolved V gene and the rest for unknown reasons. In all, the sample holds about 310,000 clones, and roughly 89% of those were seen once. The ten most abundant clones make up roughly a tenth of the sample. Sample: PBMCs or T cells enriched from blood (not recorded which). These receptors came from a woman younger than 45 who had recovered from COVID-19.

This chain links TRBV4-1 with TRBJ1-1; 7 nucleotides align to TRBD1. The CDR3 consists of 16 residues. Germline CDR1 reads MGHRA; CDR2 reads YSYEKL. The ends lost 4 bases at V and 0 bases at J; junction bases unmatched: 8. Written as DNA, the CDR3 is TGCGCCAGCAGCCGCGACCCCACAGGGGTGAACACTGAAGCTTTCTTT. Its protein product is CASSRDPTGVNTEAFF.

This clone was picked up one time. This sample includes further DNA sequences coding for the same CDR3. The chain uses TRBV29-1 and TRBJ1-5; weak D call: TRBD1 (6 bases). The germline V gene encodes CDR1 SQVTM and CDR2 ANQGSEA. V was trimmed by 4 bases and J by 4 bases, leaving 11 bases between them. CDR3 length: 13 residues. CDR3 bases: TGCAGCGTTGCTCGGGACACAAATCAGCCCCAGCATTTT. Protein: CSVARDTNQPQHF.

The chain links TRBV28 to TRBJ1-5; TRBD1 might be the D (5 bases). The CDR3 is 15 amino acids. Trimming took 3 bases from V and 4 from J, leaving 13 bases between them. The germline CDR1 and CDR2 sequences are MDHEN and SYDVKM. The CDR3 loop is CASSLPLGGNQPQHF. CDR3 in DNA: TGTGCCAGCAGTTTGCCCCTGGGGGGAAATCAGCCCCAGCATTTT.

A single count supports this clone. The gene calls are TRBV30 and TRBJ2-7; the match to TRBD1 covers 7 bases. Germline V gives CDR1 GTSNPN, CDR2 SVGIG (reference sequence). V gave up 1 base and J gave up 4 bases; unmatched junction bases: 4. The CDR3 sequence is 13 residues long. CDR3 loop: CAWSGQGFYEQYF. CDR3 nucleotides: TGTGCCTGGAGTGGACAGGGTTTTTACGAGCAGTACTTC.

The chain has TRBV27 and TRBJ1-6, with TRBD1 identical over 10 bases. The CDR3 is 15 residues long. Trimming removed 6 bases from V and 10 bases from J; junction bases left unmatched: 9. The germline gives CDR1 MNHEY, CDR2 SMNVEV (reference sequence). CDR3 nucleotides: TGTGCCAGCAGGTCGACAGGGGGCGTGGGGTCACCCCTCCACTTT. This encodes CASRSTGGVGSPLHF.

CDR3 DNA sequence: TGTGCCAGCAGTTTGCGAGACAGGATAAAGACCCAGTACTTC. Its translation is CASSLRDRIKTQYF. The rearrangement links TRBV28 to TRBJ2-5, with D maybe TRBD1 (6 bases). The germline gives CDR1 MDHEN, CDR2 SYDVKM. This CDR3 comprises 14 residues. V dropped 3 bases and J dropped 6 bases, with 14 bases sitting between them.

The chain couples TRBV3-1 (or the pseudogene TRBV3-2) to TRBJ2-1; 8 bases fit TRBD2. Germline values: CDR1 LGHDT, CDR2 YNNKEL (reference sequence). The CDR3 contains 19 residues. V gave up 0 bases and J gave up 1 base; unmatched junction bases: 11. Here the CDR3 DNA reads TGTGCCAGCAGCCAAGATAACGGGAGGGCCCCCGAGTCCTACAATGAGCAGTTCTTC. Its translation: CASSQDNGRAPESYNEQFF.

The V gene is TRBV7-2, the J gene TRBJ2-7, with TRBD1 as a possible D gene (6 bases). CDR1 is SGHTA, CDR2 FQGNSA, per germline. The V gene lost 5 bases and the J gene lost 6 bases, with 20 bases spanning the gap. The CDR3 sequence is 15 residues long. The CDR3 bases are TGTGCCAGCAGCCGGTCCGGGACATCGGCAGGCGAGCAGTACTTC. Translated: CASSRSGTSAGEQYF.

The chain carries TRBV6-5 and TRBJ1-1; no firm D call. The CDR3 is made up of 13 amino acids. V shed 7 bases and J shed 3 bases, with 12 bases lying between them. The germline V gene has CDR1 MNHEY and CDR2 SVGAGI. Here the CDR3 reads CASTSEGYTEAFF. The CDR3 nucleotides read TGTGCCAGCACCTCCGAGGGTTACACTGAAGCTTTCTTT.

The rearrangement links TRBV6-1 to TRBJ2-7; TRBD1 matches at 9 bases. CDR3 length equals 14 residues. Germline V gene lookup returns CDR1 MNHNS and CDR2 SASEGT. Unmatched junction bases numbered 1, after V lost 1 base and J lost 3 bases. As DNA, the CDR3 is TGTGCCAGCAGTGAAGACAGGGGGCTCTACGAGCAGTACTTC. This codes for CASSEDRGLYEQYF.

The V and J genes are TRBV5-1 and TRBJ2-1, with 10 bases identical to TRBD2. The CDR3 is 15 residues long. Germline assignment: CDR1 SGHRS and CDR2 YFSETQ. Germline trimming cut 1 base from V and 8 bases from J; bases unmatched to any gene: 6. DNA for the CDR3: TGCGCCAGCAGCTTGAGTCTAGCGGGAGTGGATGAGCAGTTCTTC. This sequence encodes CASSLSLAGVDEQFF.

The chain combines TRBV19 with TRBJ2-7; 7 bases align to TRBD2. The germline V gene has CDR1 LNHDA and CDR2 SQIVND (reference sequence). V shed 5 bases and J 3 bases; nucleotides not matched to a gene: 4. The CDR3 contains 13 residues. The CDR3 region has the DNA TGTGCCAGTAGTCATCCGGGAGGCTACGAGCAGTACTTC. Its translation is CASSHPGGYEQYF. Full variable domain (rest looked up from reference TRBV19 and TRBJ2-7): DGGITQSPKYLFRKEGQNVTLSCEQNLNHDAMYWYRQDPGQGLRLIYYSQIVNDFQKGDIAEGYSVSREKKESFPLTVTSAQKNPTAFYLCASSHPGGYEQYFGPGTRLTVT.

The chain combines TRBV20-1 with TRBJ2-5; 12 positions agree with TRBD2. J gave up 2 bases and V 3 bases, and 13 bases lay outside the gene matches. Per the germline V gene, CDR1 is DFQATT and CDR2 is SNEGSKA (reference sequence). There are 18 residues in the CDR3. The CDR3 loop is CSASLPLAGGMGQETQYF. The DNA for the CDR3 is TGCAGTGCTAGTCTTCCCCTAGCGGGAGGGATGGGGCAAGAGACCCAGTACTTC.

Concerning this clone: One end of the junction does not line up with germline, which may come from a read error. This chain uses TRBV2 with TRBJ1-1; tentatively, D is TRBD1 (5 bases). Germline loops: CDR1 SNHLY, CDR2 FYNNEI. The CDR3 sequence is 13 residues long. The CDR3: CARRRGQNTEAFF. The CDR3 nucleotides read TGTGCCCGCAGGCGAGGACAGAACACTGAAGCTTTCTTT.

The chain is built from TRBV5-4 and TRBJ2-5; 11 bases fit TRBD2. J lost 2 bases, V lost 0 bases, and 3 bases had no gene match. Germline CDR1 and CDR2: SGHNT and YYREEE (reference sequence). The CDR3 contains 16 residues. DNA for the CDR3: TGTGCCAGCAGCTTGGGGTTAGCGGGAGGGCAAGAGACCCAGTACTTC. Amino acid sequence: CASSLGLAGGQETQYF. Variable domain in full (rest from reference TRBV5-4 and TRBJ2-5): ETGVTQSPTHLIKTRGQQVTLRCSSQSGHNTVSWYQQALGQGPQFIFQYYREEENGRGNFPPRFSGLQFPNYSSELNVNALELDDSALYLCASSLGLAGGQETQYFGPGTRLLVL.

The chain employs TRBV14 and TRBJ1-3, with D perhaps matching TRBD1 (6 bases). The CDR3 contains 17 residues. Germline V gene lookup returns CDR1 SGHDN and CDR2 FVKESK. Trimming pared 2 bases from V and 2 bases from J, leaving 16 bases between. The CDR3 DNA sequence: TGTGCCAGCAGCCAATGGCATAGGCCAGGGGCTGGAAACACCATATATTTT. It is translated as CASSQWHRPGAGNTIYF.

The chain links TRBV19 to TRBJ1-2; TRBD1 matches 7 bases. The CDR3 has 15 amino acids. Germline V gene data show CDR1 as LNHDA and CDR2 as SQIVND (reference sequence). V dropped 4 bases and J dropped 0; count of bases not matched to a gene: 5. In nucleotides, the CDR3 is TGTGCCAGTAGTACCCGGGACAGACCTAACTATGGCTACACCTTC. Protein: CASSTRDRPNYGYTF.

The chain combines TRBV6-6 with TRBJ2-7, with D possibly being TRBD2 (6 bases). The CDR3 totals 12 residues. V was pared by 6 bases and J by 3 bases, with 9 bases between. From germline, CDR1 is MNHNY and CDR2 SVGAGI (reference sequence). In DNA form, the CDR3 reads TGTGCCAGCAGCCCGGAGGGCTACGAGCAGTACTTC. Its translation: CASSPEGYEQYF.

CDR3 DNA: TGCGCCAGCAGCGGAGAGGGACAGACGACAGATACGCAGTATTTT. Residues: CASSGEGQTTDTQYF. The rearrangement links TRBV5-1 to TRBJ2-3; 7 nucleotides agree with TRBD1. The V gene's germline CDR1 is SGHRS and CDR2 YFSETQ. CDR3 length equals 15 residues. V shed 4 bases and J 3 bases; nucleotides not matched to a gene: 8.

This clone was picked up one time. The chain recombines TRBV3-1 (or the pseudogene TRBV3-2) with TRBJ1-6; D is possibly TRBD1 (6 bases). V was trimmed by 4 bases and J by 0 bases, leaving 13 bases between them. This CDR3 is built from 17 residues. Germline lookup yields CDR1 LGHDT and CDR2 YNNKEL (reference sequence). The CDR3 region is CASSRQVQCSYNSPLHF. The CDR3 DNA is TGTGCCAGCAGCCGACAGGTACAATGCTCCTATAATTCACCCCTCCACTTT.

The CDR3 bases are TGTGCCTGGACACGAGGGCAGGGGTTGAACACTGAAGCTTTCTTT. It specifies CAWTRGQGLNTEAFF. The V call is TRBV30, the J call TRBJ1-1, with D perhaps matching TRBD1 (6 bases). Per germline, CDR1 GTSNPN and CDR2 SVGIG (reference sequence). The CDR3 runs to 15 residues. V shed 4 bases and J shed 0 bases, with 15 bases lying between them.